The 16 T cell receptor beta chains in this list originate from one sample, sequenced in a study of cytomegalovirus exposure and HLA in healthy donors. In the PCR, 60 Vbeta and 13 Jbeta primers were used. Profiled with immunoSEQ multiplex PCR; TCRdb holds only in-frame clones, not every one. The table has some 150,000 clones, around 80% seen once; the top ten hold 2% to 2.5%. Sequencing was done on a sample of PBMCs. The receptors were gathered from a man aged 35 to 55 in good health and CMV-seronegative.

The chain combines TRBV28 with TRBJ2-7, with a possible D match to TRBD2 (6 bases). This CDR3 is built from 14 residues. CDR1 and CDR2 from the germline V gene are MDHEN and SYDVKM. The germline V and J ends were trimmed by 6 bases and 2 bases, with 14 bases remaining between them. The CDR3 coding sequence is TGTGCCAGCAGGATTGCGGGGCTGACCTACGAGCAGTACTTC. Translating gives CASRIAGLTYEQYF.

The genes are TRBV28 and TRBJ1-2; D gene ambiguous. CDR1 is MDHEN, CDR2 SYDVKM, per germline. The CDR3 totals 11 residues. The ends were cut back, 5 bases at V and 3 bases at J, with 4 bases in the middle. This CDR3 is CASSPDYGYTF. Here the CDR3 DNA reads TGTGCCAGCAGTCCTGACTATGGCTACACCTTC.

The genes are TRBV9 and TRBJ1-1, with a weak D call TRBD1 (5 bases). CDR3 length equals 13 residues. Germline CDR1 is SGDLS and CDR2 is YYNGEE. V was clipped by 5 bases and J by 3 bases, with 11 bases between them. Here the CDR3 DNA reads TGTGCCAGCAGGGGGCACGAGGACACTGAAGCTTTCTTT. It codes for CASRGHEDTEAFF. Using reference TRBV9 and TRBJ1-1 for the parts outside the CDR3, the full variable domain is DSGVTQTPKHLITATGQRVTLRCSPRSGDLSVYWYQQSLDQGLQFLIQYYNGEERAKGNILERFSAQQFPDLHSELNLSSLELGDSALYFCASRGHEDTEAFFGQGTRLTVV.

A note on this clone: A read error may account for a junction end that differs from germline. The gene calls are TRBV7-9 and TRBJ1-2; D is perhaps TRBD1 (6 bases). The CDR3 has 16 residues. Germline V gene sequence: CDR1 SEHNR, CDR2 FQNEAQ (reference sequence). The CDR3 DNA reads TGTTCCAGCAGCTCGGGAGGGGCAGGGGTTAACTATGGCTACACCTTC. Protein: CSSSSGGAGVNYGYTF.

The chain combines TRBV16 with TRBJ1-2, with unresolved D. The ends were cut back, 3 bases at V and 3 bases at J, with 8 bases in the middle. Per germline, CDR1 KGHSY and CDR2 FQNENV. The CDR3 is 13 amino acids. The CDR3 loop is CASSQTGDYGYTF. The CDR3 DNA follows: TGTGCCAGCAGCCAGACGGGAGACTATGGCTACACCTTC.

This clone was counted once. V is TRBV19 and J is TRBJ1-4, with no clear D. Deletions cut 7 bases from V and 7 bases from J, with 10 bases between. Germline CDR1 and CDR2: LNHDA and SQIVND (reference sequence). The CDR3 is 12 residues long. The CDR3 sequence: CASKPRGEKLFF. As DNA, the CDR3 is TGTGCCAGTAAACCTCGGGGTGAAAAACTGTTTTTT.

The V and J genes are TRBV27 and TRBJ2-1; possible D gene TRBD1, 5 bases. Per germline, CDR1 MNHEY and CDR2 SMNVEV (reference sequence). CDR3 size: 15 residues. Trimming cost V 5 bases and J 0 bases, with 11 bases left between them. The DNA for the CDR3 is TGTGCCAGCAGTCCCCAGGGTTACTCCTACAATGAGCAGTTCTTC. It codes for CASSPQGYSYNEQFF.

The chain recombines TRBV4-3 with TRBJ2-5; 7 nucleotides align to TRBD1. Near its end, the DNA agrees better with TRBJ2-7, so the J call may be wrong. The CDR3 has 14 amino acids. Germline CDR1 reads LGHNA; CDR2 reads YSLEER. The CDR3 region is CASSQGTVSYEQYF. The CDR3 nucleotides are TGCGCCAGCAGCCAGGGGACAGTGTCCTACGAGCAGTACTTC.

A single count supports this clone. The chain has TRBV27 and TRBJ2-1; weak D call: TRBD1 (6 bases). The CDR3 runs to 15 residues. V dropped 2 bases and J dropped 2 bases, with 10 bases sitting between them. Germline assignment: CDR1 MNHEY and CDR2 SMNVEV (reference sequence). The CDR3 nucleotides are TGTGCCAGCAGTTTAGTGAAGGGGGCCTACAATGAGCAGTTCTTC. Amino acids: CASSLVKGAYNEQFF.

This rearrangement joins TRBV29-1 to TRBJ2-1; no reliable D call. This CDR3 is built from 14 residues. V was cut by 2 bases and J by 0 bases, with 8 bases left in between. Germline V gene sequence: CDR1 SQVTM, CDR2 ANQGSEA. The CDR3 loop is CSVELGDSYNEQFF. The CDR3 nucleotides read TGCAGCGTTGAACTCGGTGACTCCTACAATGAGCAGTTCTTC.

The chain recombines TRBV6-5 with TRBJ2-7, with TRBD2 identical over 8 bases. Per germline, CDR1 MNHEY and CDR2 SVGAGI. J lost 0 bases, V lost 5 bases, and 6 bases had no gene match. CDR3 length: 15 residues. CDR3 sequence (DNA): TGTGCCAGCAGTAGCGGGAGCCTCAGCTCCTACGAGCAGTACTTC. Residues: CASSSGSLSSYEQYF.

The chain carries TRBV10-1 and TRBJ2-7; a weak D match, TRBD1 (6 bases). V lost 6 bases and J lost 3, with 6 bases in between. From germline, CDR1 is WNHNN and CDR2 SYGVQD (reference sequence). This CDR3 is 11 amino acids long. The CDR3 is CASRQGYEQYF. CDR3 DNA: TGCGCCAGCAGACAGGGCTACGAGCAGTACTTC.

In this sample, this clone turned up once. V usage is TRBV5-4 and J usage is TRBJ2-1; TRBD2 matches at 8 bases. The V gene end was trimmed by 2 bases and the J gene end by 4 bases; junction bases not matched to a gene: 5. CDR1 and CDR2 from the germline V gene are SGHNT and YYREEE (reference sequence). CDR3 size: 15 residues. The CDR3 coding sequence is TGTGCCAGCAGCTTCCCAGCTAGCGGGTACAATGAGCAGTTCTTC. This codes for CASSFPASGYNEQFF.

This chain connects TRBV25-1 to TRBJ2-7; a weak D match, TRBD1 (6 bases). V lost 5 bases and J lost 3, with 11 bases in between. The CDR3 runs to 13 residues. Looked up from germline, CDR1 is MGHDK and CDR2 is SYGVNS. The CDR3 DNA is TGTGCCAGCAGTAAGGCAGGGGTCTACGAGCAGTACTTC. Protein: CASSKAGVYEQYF.

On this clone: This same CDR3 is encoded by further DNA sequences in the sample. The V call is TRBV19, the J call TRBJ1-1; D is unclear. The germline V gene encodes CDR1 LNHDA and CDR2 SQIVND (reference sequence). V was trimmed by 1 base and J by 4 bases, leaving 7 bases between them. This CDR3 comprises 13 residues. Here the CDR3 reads CASSIGGGTEAFF. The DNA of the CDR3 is TGTGCCAGTAGTATAGGTGGAGGCACTGAAGCTTTCTTT.

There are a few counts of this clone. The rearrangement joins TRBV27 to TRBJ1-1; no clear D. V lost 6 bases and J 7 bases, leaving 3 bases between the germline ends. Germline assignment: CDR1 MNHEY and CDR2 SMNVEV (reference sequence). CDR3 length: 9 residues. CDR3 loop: CASRSEAFF. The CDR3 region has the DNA TGTGCCAGCAGGAGTGAAGCTTTCTTT.